Listed here are 27 T cell receptor beta chains from one sample, sequenced in a study of shared clonotypes between healthy human individuals. Profiling relied on immunoSEQ multiplex PCR, and the TCRdb table lists in-frame clones only, not all of them. The repertoire holds over 2 million clones, with 92% as singletons. The specimen was naive CD4+ T cells from PBMCs. Subset of the sample: CD45RA+ positively selected. These receptors all stem from a young man in good health. Some clones in this sample may be carry-over from other donors' samples.

V and J are TRBV7-7 and TRBJ2-1, with 7 bases lining up with TRBD2. Germline V CDR1 and CDR2: SSHAT, FNYEAQ (reference sequence). V shed 0 bases and J 4 bases; nucleotides not matched to a gene: 6. The CDR3 length is 16 residues. The CDR3 is CASSLASSGAYNEQFF. CDR3 in DNA: TGTGCCAGCAGCTTAGCGTCTAGCGGAGCTTACAATGAGCAGTTCTTC.

V gene TRBV4-3 combines with J gene TRBJ1-6; weak D call: TRBD1 (5 bases). The CDR3 length is 18 residues. Germline lookup yields CDR1 LGHNA and CDR2 YSLEER. V lost 0 bases and J 0 bases, leaving 12 bases between the germline ends. CDR3 in DNA: TGCGCCAGCAGCCAAGAGGGAGGTGGGGCCTCCTATAATTCACCCCTCCACTTT. Its translation is CASSQEGGGASYNSPLHF.

This clone was seen a single time. The chain links TRBV5-4 to TRBJ2-3; perhaps TRBD2 as D (7 bases). The V end lost 0 bases, the J end lost 0 bases, and 11 bases lay between the germline ends. Germline V gives CDR1 SGHNT, CDR2 YYREEE (reference sequence). The CDR3 runs 16 residues. CDR3 DNA sequence: TGTGCCAGCAGCTTGGTGGCGGGGGCAAGCACAGATACGCAGTATTTT. This translates into CASSLVAGASTDTQYF.

V gene TRBV14 combines with J gene TRBJ1-5; 9 positions match TRBD1. Germline V gene lookup returns CDR1 SGHDN and CDR2 FVKESK. The V and J ends lost 4 bases and 9 bases, in that order; junction bases with no gene match: 7. This CDR3 contains 14 residues. The CDR3 here is CASSLGQGLGPQHF. In nucleotides, the CDR3 is TGTGCCAGCAGCCTGGGACAGGGATTAGGGCCCCAGCATTTT.

This clone came up once. The V call is TRBV5-1, the J call TRBJ1-3; D gene ambiguous. In germline, CDR1 is SGHRS, CDR2 YFSETQ. The CDR3 covers 15 residues. Trimming left V 1 base short and J 4 bases short, with 12 bases between. CDR3 protein: CASSLLPTGGNTIYF. The CDR3 bases are TGCGCCAGCAGCTTGTTACCGACGGGCGGAAACACCATATATTTT.

The J gene is TRBJ2-2, the V gene TRBV7-6, with 11 bases lining up with TRBD2. The V gene end was trimmed by 5 bases and the J gene end by 1 base; junction bases not matched to a gene: 3. CDR1 and CDR2 from the germline V gene are SGHVS and FNYEAQ. The CDR3 has 16 residues. The chain's CDR3 is CASSATSGMNTGELFF. CDR3 coding DNA: TGTGCCAGCAGCGCGACTAGCGGGATGAACACCGGGGAGCTGTTTTTT.

The rearrangement uses TRBV29-1 and TRBJ2-3, with no clear D. The CDR3 covers 13 residues. V lost 5 bases and J lost 2, with 11 bases in between. The germline V gene encodes CDR1 SQVTM and CDR2 ANQGSEA. CDR3 in amino acids: CSVMDQYTDTQYF. The CDR3, as DNA: TGCAGCGTTATGGACCAGTACACAGATACGCAGTATTTT.

A single count supports this clone. This chain links TRBV10-3 with TRBJ2-5, with D unclear. The CDR3 is 13 amino acids. V dropped 4 bases and J dropped 5 bases, with 11 bases sitting between them. Germline CDR1 reads ENHRY; CDR2 reads SYGVKD. The CDR3 sequence: CAISGSQTETQYF. CDR3 DNA sequence: TGTGCCATCAGTGGGTCCCAGACGGAGACCCAGTACTTC.

The chain uses TRBV2 and TRBJ2-1, with D uncertain. The CDR3 runs 11 residues. CDR1 SNHLY and CDR2 FYNNEI come from the germline V gene. Trimming left V 6 bases short and J 7 bases short, with 7 bases between. CDR3 coding DNA: TGTGCCAGCAGGGTTTGGAATGAGCAGTTCTTC. Its translation is CASRVWNEQFF.

DNA of the CDR3: TGTGCTAGTGGTTTGGTGAGCCCCAGGGAGCAGTACTTC. Translation: CASGLVSPREQYF. The chain employs TRBV12-5 and TRBJ2-7; D not resolved. From germline, CDR1 is LGHNT and CDR2 FRNRAP. Trimming removed 0 bases from V and 7 bases from J, with 10 bases in between. The CDR3 is 13 residues long.

The chain recombines TRBV7-2 with TRBJ2-2; 8 nucleotides line up with TRBD2. The V and J ends lost 1 base and 4 bases, in that order; junction bases with no gene match: 5. The CDR3 length is 16 residues. The germline CDR1 and CDR2 sequences are SGHTA and FQGNSA. The CDR3 coding sequence is TGTGCCAGCAGCTTAGGAAACCTAGCGGGCACCGGGGAGCTGTTTTTT. Residues: CASSLGNLAGTGELFF.

This chain links TRBV28 with TRBJ2-2, with D possibly TRBD2 on 6 matching bases. V lost 7 bases and J 4 bases, leaving 22 bases between the germline ends. Germline-derived CDR1 and CDR2 are MDHEN and SYDVKM. The length of the CDR3 is 17 residues. The CDR3 is CASNQIRRGAFTGELFF. In DNA form, the CDR3 reads TGTGCCAGCAACCAAATCCGGCGCGGGGCGTTCACCGGGGAGCTGTTTTTT.

This rearrangement joins TRBV11-1 to TRBJ2-7; the D gene could be TRBD1 or TRBD2 (6 bases each). Trimming removed 5 bases at V and 0 bases at J, with 14 bases between. In germline, CDR1 is SGHAT, CDR2 FQDESV (reference sequence). CDR3 length: 15 amino acids. For the CDR3, the DNA is TGTGCCAGCAGCGGGGGCGGGGTCCTCTCCTACGAGCAGTACTTC. It translates to CASSGGGVLSYEQYF.

This clone was seen only a few times. The chain is built from TRBV2 and TRBJ1-5; unclear D gene. There are 14 residues in the CDR3. Germline V gene lookup returns CDR1 SNHLY and CDR2 FYNNEI. The V end lost 8 bases, the J end lost 0 bases, and 11 bases lay between the germline ends. Here the CDR3 reads CASALGYSNQPQHF. In DNA form, the CDR3 reads TGTGCCAGCGCCCTTGGATATAGCAATCAGCCCCAGCATTTT.

This chain uses TRBV2 with TRBJ1-1; 11 bases fit TRBD1. V trimming: 8 bases; J trimming: 3 bases; junction bases outside the gene matches: 8. The CDR3 runs to 15 residues. Germline V gene lookup returns CDR1 SNHLY and CDR2 FYNNEI. The CDR3 nucleotides read TGTGCCAGCTGGGAACCGGGACAGGGGGACACTGAAGCTTTCTTT. Translated: CASWEPGQGDTEAFF.

The chain is built from TRBV18 and TRBJ2-7; D is unclear. The germline V gene has CDR1 KGHSH and CDR2 LQKENI. V shed 0 bases and J shed 2 bases, with 8 bases lying between them. CDR3 size: 14 residues. CDR3: CASSPPSTTYEQYF. CDR3 nucleotide sequence: TGTGCCAGCTCACCACCGTCCACAACCTACGAGCAGTACTTC.

To note about this clone: The sample carries other DNA sequences with the same CDR3. This rearrangement joins TRBV10-3 to TRBJ2-5; D is unresolved. V lost 4 bases, J lost 4 bases, and 7 bases lay in between. Germline V gene data show CDR1 as ENHRY and CDR2 as SYGVKD. This CDR3 is built from 12 residues. The CDR3 DNA is TGTGCCATCAGTGCAGGTGGAGAGACCCAGTACTTC. Encoded protein: CAISAGGETQYF.

The V and J genes are TRBV5-1 and TRBJ2-7; 8 bases line up with TRBD2. Unmatched junction bases numbered 6, after V lost 0 bases and J lost 4 bases. The CDR3 extends over 15 amino acids. Per germline, CDR1 SGHRS and CDR2 YFSETQ. The CDR3 bases are TGCGCCAGCAGCTTGGCTCCGCGGGAGGTTTACGAGCAGTACTTC. As protein: CASSLAPREVYEQYF. The whole variable domain, remainder taken from reference TRBV5-1 and TRBJ2-7, is KAGVTQTPRYLIKTRGQQVTLSCSPISGHRSVSWYQQTPGQGLQFLFEYFSETQRNKGNFPGRFSGRQFSNSRSEMNVSTLELGDSALYLCASSLAPREVYEQYFGPGTRLTVT.

About this clone itself: The missing conserved phenylalanine or tryptophan at the end of this CDR3 makes a read error likely. The limits of the CDR3 on the DNA are not certain, so only TCRdb's listed CDR3 is given. The V gene is TRBV7-8, the J gene TRBJ1-3. CDR1 and CDR2 from the germline V gene are SGHVS and FQNEAQ. Counting both end residues, the CDR3 totals 8 amino acids. CDR3 amino acids: CASSHYVV.

The rearrangement joins TRBV28 to TRBJ2-1, with TRBD2 matching over 9 bases. The germline CDR1 and CDR2 sequences are MDHEN and SYDVKM. J lost 4 bases, V lost 6 bases, and 10 bases had no gene match. The CDR3 is made up of 16 amino acids. Here the CDR3 DNA reads TGTGCCAGCAGATCCCAGACTAGCGGAGGGTACAATGAGCAGTTCTTC. Its translation: CASRSQTSGGYNEQFF.

This chain links TRBV29-1 with TRBJ2-3; 9 positions agree with TRBD2. The CDR3 consists of 15 residues. Trimming at V came to 7 bases and at J to 3 bases, leaving 11 bases not matched to a gene. Germline CDR1 and CDR2: SQVTM and ANQGSEA. CDR3 coding DNA: TGCAGCGCTGGCCCGCGGGGGGGCGAGACAGATACGCAGTATTTT. It encodes CSAGPRGGETDTQYF.

This chain links TRBV18 with TRBJ1-5; D is perhaps TRBD1 (6 bases). There are 14 residues in the CDR3. Germline V gene sequence: CDR1 KGHSH, CDR2 LQKENI. Trimming stripped 3 bases from V and 5 bases from J, with 11 bases between. This chain's CDR3 is CASSPVQGDQPQHF. The CDR3 DNA is TGTGCCAGCTCACCTGTACAGGGAGATCAGCCCCAGCATTTT.

This clone appeared a single time. The chain employs TRBV15 and TRBJ2-3; D call uncertain. Germline CDR1 reads LNHNV; CDR2 reads YYDKDF (reference sequence). The CDR3 runs 17 residues. Between the trimmed V and J ends, which lost 1 base and 3 bases, there was a span of 17 bases. The CDR3 region has the DNA TGTGCCACCAGCAGAGGGCCGTCACGTGCAGCTACAGATACGCAGTATTTT. Protein product: CATSRGPSRAATDTQYF. The complete variable domain, with remaining parts taken from reference TRBV15 and TRBJ2-3, reads DAMVIQNPRYQVTQFGKPVTLSCSQTLNHNVMYWYQQKSSQAPKLLFHYYDKDFNNEADTPDNFQSRRPNTSFCFLDIRSPGLGDTAMYLCATSRGPSRAATDTQYFGPGTRLTVL.

This rearrangement joins TRBV14 to TRBJ2-5; the match to TRBD2 covers 8 bases. Germline values: CDR1 SGHDN, CDR2 FVKESK. The CDR3 length is 16 residues. The J segment lost 4 bases and the V segment lost 0 bases, leaving 7 bases of the junction unmatched. In nucleotides, the CDR3 is TGTGCCAGCAGCCAAGATAGAAGCGGGAGTCGAGAGACCCAGTACTTC. It codes for CASSQDRSGSRETQYF.

The chain employs TRBV18 and TRBJ2-7; D gene uncertain. Germline V gene sequence: CDR1 KGHSH, CDR2 LQKENI. The V gene lost 6 bases and the J gene lost 0 bases, with 9 bases spanning the gap. This CDR3 region has 13 residues. The CDR3 protein is CASSTQSSYEQYF. The CDR3 DNA is TGTGCCAGCTCGACGCAGAGCTCCTACGAGCAGTACTTC.

The genes are TRBV7-8 and TRBJ1-2; 7 nucleotides line up with TRBD1. The CDR3 is made up of 18 amino acids. The germline CDR1 and CDR2 sequences are SGHVS and FQNEAQ. V lost 5 bases, J lost 8 bases, and 23 bases stayed unmatched. The CDR3, as DNA: TGTGCCAGCAGCCTCCGGACAGGCTCTGGGCTGGGGGGGGCGGGCTACACCTTC. Its translation: CASSLRTGSGLGGAGYTF.

This chain uses TRBV5-1 with TRBJ2-1; the match to TRBD1 covers 9 bases. CDR1 is SGHRS, CDR2 YFSETQ, per germline. The CDR3 contains 16 residues. The V segment lost 3 bases and the J segment 3 bases; nucleotides outside the gene matches: 7. The CDR3 sequence is CASSSAGTGNYNEQFF. In DNA form, the CDR3 reads TGCGCCAGCAGCTCCGCCGGGACAGGGAACTACAATGAGCAGTTCTTC.